This T cell receptor (beta chain) was sequenced during a study of spatial heterogeneity in lung cancer. TCRdb used MiXCR to reprocess the 5' RACE reads, holding one entry per CDR3 protein. The repertoire holds around 110,000 distinct CDR3 sequences, 10% to 15% seen once, with approximately 15% in the top ten. The CDR3 runs to 15 residues. V lost 6 bases and J lost 6; bases outside the gene matches: 5. The time point here: blood at routine non-recurrence follow-up after resection. The study sequenced unsorted whole RNA from tumor, nontumor lung or frozen PBMC. This sample comprised PBMCs, obtained at follow-up. This clonotype was sampled from a male donor with early-stage non-small cell lung cancer. The chain has TRBV12-3 or TRBV12-4 and TRBJ2-3; 14 positions match TRBD2. The CDR3 DNA is TGTGCCAGCAGCCCGACTAGCGGGGGGGCGGATACGCAGTATTTT. This translates into CASSPTSGGADTQYF.